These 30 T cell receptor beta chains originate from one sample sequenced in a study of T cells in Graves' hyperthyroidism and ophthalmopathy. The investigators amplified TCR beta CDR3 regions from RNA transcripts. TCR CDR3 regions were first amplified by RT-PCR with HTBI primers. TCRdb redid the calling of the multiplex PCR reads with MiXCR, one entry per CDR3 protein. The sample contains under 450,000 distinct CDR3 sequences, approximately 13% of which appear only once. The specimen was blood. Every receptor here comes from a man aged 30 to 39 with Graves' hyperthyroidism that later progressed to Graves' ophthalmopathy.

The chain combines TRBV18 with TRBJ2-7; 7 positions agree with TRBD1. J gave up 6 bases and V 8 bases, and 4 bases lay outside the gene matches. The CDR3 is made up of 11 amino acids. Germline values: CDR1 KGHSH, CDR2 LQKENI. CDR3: CASQQGTEQYF. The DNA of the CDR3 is TGTGCCAGCCAACAGGGGACCGAGCAGTACTTC.

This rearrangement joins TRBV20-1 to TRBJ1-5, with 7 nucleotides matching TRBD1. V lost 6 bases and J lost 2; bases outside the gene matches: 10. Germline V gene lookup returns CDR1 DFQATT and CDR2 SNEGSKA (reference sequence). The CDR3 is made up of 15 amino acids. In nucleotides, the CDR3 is TGCAGTGCGGTCGACAGGGCGACGGGCAATCAGCCCCAGCATTTT. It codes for CSAVDRATGNQPQHF.

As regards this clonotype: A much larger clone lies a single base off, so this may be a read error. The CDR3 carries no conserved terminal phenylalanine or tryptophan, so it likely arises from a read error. In nucleotides, the CDR3 is TGTGCCAGCAGTTACTCGAAGTACGGGGGGTCACCGAACACTGAAGCTTTCCTT. The encoded protein is CASSYSKYGGSPNTEAFL. V and J are TRBV6-2 or TRBV6-3 and TRBJ1-1; D perhaps matches TRBD1 (5 bases). CDR1 is MNHEY and CDR2 is SVGEGT in the germline V gene. Deletions cut 0 bases from V and 1 base from J, with 18 bases between. The length of the CDR3 is 18 residues.

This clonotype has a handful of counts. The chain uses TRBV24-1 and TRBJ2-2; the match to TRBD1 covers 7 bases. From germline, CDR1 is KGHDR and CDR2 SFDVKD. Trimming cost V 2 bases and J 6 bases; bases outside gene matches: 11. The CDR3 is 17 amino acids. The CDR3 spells CATSDWGQRDLAGELFF. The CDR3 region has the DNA TGTGCCACCAGTGATTGGGGACAGAGAGACTTGGCCGGGGAGCTGTTTTTT.

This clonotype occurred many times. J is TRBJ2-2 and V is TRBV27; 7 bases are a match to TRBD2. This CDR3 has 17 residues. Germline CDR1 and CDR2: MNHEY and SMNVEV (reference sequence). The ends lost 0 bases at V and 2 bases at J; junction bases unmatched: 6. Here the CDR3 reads CASSLSAGRGNTGELFF. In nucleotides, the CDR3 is TGTGCCAGCAGTTTATCCGCTGGGAGGGGAAACACCGGGGAGCTGTTTTTT.

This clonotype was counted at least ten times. CDR3 sequence: CASSFRQGASQPQHF. CDR3 bases: TGTGCCAGCAGTTTTCGGCAGGGGGCTTCCCAGCCCCAGCATTTT. The chain carries TRBV12-3 or TRBV12-4 and TRBJ1-5; 8 nucleotides match TRBD1. The CDR3 is made up of 15 amino acids. Germline trimming cut 3 bases from V and 7 bases from J; bases unmatched to any gene: 8.

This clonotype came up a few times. This chain's CDR3 is CASSLSSLNSPLHF. The CDR3 DNA follows: TGTGCCAGCAGTTTGAGCAGTCTTAATTCACCCCTCCACTTT. The rearrangement joins TRBV27 to TRBJ1-6; no clear D. CDR1 MNHEY and CDR2 SMNVEV come from the germline V gene (reference sequence). The V gene lost 3 bases and the J gene lost 6 bases, with 9 bases spanning the gap. The CDR3 covers 14 residues.

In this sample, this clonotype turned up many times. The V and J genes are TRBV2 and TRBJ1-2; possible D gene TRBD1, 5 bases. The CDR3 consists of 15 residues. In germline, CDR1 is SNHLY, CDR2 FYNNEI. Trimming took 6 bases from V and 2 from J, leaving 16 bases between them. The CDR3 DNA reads TGTGCCAGCAGGGGGGGGGGGGAAACCAACTATGGCTACACCTTC. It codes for CASRGGGETNYGYTF.

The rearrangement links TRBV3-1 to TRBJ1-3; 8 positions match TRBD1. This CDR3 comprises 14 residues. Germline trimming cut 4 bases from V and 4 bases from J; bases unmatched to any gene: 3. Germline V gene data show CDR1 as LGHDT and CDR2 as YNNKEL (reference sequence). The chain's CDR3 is CASSPTGVGNTIYF. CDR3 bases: TGTGCCAGCAGCCCGACAGGGGTAGGAAACACCATATATTTT.

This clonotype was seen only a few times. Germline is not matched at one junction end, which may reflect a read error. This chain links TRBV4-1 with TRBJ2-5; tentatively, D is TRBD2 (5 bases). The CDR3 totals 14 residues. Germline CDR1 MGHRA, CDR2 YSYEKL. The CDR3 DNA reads TGCGCCAGCAGCCAAGAGGGGAGCCAAGAGGCCCAGTACTTC. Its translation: CASSQEGSQEAQYF.

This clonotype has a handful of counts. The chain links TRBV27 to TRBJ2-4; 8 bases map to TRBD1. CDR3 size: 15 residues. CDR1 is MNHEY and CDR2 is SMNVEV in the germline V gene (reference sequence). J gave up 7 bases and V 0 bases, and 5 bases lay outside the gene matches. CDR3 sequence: CASSLSRGLSNIQYF. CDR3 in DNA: TGTGCCAGCAGTTTATCCAGGGGGCTATCTAACATTCAGTACTTC.

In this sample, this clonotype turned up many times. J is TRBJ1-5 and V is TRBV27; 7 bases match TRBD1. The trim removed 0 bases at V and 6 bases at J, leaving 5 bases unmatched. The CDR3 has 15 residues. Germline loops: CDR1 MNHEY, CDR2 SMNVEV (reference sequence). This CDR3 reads CASSLSGGGGQPQHF. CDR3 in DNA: TGTGCCAGCAGTTTATCAGGGGGCGGCGGTCAGCCCCAGCATTTT.

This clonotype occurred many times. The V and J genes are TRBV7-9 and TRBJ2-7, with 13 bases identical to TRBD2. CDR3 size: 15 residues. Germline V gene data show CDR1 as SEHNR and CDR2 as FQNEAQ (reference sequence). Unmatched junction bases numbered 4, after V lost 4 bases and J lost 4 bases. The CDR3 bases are TGTGCCAGCAGCTGGACTAGCGGGGGTTCGTACGAGCAGTACTTC. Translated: CASSWTSGGSYEQYF.

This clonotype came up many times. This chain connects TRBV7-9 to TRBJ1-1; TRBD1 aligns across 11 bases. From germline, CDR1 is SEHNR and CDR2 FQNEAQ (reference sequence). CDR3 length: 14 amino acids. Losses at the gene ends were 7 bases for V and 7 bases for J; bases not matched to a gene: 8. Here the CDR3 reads CASTGQGAWSEAFF. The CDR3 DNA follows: TGTGCCAGCACAGGACAGGGGGCTTGGAGTGAAGCTTTCTTT.

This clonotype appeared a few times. The CDR3 is CASSESMDSYEQYF. The CDR3 DNA reads TGTGCCAGCAGTGAATCCATGGACTCCTACGAGCAGTACTTC. J is TRBJ2-7 and V is TRBV25-1; D uncertain. The CDR3 sequence is 14 residues long. From germline, CDR1 is MGHDK and CDR2 SYGVNS. Trimming removed 1 base from V and 0 bases from J, with 7 bases in between.

The CDR3 DNA is TGTGCCAGTAGTGTACAGGGTTTTAGGACAGATACGCAGTATTTT. This sequence encodes CASSVQGFRTDTQYF. The chain joins TRBV19 to TRBJ2-3, with a weak D call TRBD1 (6 bases). The germline V gene encodes CDR1 LNHDA and CDR2 SQIVND (reference sequence). V was pared by 5 bases and J by 3 bases, with 15 bases between. This CDR3 is 15 amino acids long.

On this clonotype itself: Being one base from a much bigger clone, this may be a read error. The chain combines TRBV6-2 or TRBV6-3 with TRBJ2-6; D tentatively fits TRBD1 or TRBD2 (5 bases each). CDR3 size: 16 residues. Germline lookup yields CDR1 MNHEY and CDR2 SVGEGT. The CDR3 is CASTRDGVSGADVLTF. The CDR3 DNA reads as TGTGCCAGCACAAGGGACGGAGTCTCTGGGGCCGACGTCCTGACTTTC.

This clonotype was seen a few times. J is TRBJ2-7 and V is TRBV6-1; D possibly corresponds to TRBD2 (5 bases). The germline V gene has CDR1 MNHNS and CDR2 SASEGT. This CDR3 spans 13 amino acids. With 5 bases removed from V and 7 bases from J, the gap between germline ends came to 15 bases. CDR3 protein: CASSWSGLGEQYF. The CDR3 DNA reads TGTGCCAGCAGTTGGTCCGGACTTGGGGAGCAGTACTTC.

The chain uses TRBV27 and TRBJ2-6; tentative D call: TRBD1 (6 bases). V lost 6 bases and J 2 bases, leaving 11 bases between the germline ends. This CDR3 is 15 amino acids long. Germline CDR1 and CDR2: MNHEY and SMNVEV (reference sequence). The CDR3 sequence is CASRIEGAGANVLTF. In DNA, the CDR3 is TGTGCCAGCAGAATAGAGGGGGCTGGGGCCAACGTCCTGACTTTC. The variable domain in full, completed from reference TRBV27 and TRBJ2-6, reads EAQVTQNPRYLITVTGKKLTVTCSQNMNHEYMSWYRQDPGLGLRQIYYSMNVEVTDKGDVPEGYKVSRKEKRNFPLILESPSPNQTSLYFCASRIEGAGANVLTFGAGSRLTVL.

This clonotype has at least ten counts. The chain's CDR3 is CAWEEGLSEKLFF. CDR3 nucleotide sequence: TGTGCCTGGGAGGAGGGGCTGAGTGAAAAACTGTTTTTT. This chain links TRBV30 with TRBJ1-4, with D possibly matching TRBD1 (5 bases). CDR3 length: 13 amino acids. From germline, CDR1 is GTSNPN and CDR2 SVGIG (reference sequence). Trimming stripped 5 bases from V and 7 bases from J, with 14 bases between.

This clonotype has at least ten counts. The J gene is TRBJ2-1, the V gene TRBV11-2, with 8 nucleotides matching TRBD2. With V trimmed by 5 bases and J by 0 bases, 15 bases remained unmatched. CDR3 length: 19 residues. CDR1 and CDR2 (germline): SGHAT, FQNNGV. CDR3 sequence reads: CASSPTGGGGLSSYNEQFF. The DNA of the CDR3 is TGTGCCAGCAGCCCAACGGGAGGGGGGGGCCTCAGCTCCTACAATGAGCAGTTCTTC. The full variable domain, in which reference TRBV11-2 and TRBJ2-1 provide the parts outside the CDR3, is EAGVAQSPRYKIIEKRQSVAFWCNPISGHATLYWYQQILGQGPKLLIQFQNNGVVDDSQLPKDRFSAERLKGVDSTLKIQPAKLEDSAVYLCASSPTGGGGLSSYNEQFFGPGTRLTVL.

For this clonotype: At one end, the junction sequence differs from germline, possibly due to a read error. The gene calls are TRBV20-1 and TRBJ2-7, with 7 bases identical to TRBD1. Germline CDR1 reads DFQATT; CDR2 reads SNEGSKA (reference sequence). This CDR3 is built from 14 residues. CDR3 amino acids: CSAADGDSSYDQYF. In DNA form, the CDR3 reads TGCAGTGCTGCCGACGGGGACAGCTCCTACGATCAGTACTTC.

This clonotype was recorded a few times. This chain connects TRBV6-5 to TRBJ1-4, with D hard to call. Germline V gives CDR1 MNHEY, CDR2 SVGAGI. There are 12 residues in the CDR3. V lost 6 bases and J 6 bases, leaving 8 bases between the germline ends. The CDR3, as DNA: TGTGCCAGCAGGCGGAGGGATGAAAAACTGTTTTTT. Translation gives CASRRRDEKLFF.

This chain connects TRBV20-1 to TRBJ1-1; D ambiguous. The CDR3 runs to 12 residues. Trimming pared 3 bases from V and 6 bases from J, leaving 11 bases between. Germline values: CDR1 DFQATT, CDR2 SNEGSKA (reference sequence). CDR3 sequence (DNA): TGCAGTGCTAGTGGAAACGTCGCTGAAGCTTTCTTT. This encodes CSASGNVAEAFF.

The CDR3 loop reads CASSEAGLARTGELFF. For the CDR3, the DNA is TGTGCCAGCAGCGAGGCGGGACTAGCTCGGACCGGGGAGCTGTTTTTT. This rearrangement joins TRBV9 to TRBJ2-2, with 9 bases aligning to TRBD2. V lost 3 bases and J lost 5; bases outside the gene matches: 8. This CDR3 is built from 16 residues. Looked up from germline, CDR1 is SGDLS and CDR2 is YYNGEE.

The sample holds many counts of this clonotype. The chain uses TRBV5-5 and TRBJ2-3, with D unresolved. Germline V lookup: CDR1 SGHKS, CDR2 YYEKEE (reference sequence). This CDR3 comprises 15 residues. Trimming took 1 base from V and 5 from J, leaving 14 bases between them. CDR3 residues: CASSLRQVARDTQYF. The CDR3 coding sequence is TGTGCCAGCAGCTTGCGGCAGGTCGCGCGAGATACGCAGTATTTT.

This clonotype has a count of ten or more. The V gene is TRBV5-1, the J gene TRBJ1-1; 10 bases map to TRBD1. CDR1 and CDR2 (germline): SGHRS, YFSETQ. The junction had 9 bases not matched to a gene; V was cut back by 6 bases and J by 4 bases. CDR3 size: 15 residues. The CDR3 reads CASTWTGGVGTEAFF. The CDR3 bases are TGCGCCAGCACCTGGACAGGGGGGGTAGGCACTGAAGCTTTCTTT.

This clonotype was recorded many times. This CDR3 reads CASSERATNEKLFF. For the CDR3, the DNA is TGTGCCAGCAGTGAAAGGGCAACTAATGAAAAACTGTTTTTT. This chain uses TRBV6-1 with TRBJ1-4; D gene unclear. Germline-derived CDR1 and CDR2 are MNHNS and SASEGT. With 2 bases removed from V and 0 bases from J, the gap between germline ends came to 4 bases. The CDR3 is made up of 14 amino acids.

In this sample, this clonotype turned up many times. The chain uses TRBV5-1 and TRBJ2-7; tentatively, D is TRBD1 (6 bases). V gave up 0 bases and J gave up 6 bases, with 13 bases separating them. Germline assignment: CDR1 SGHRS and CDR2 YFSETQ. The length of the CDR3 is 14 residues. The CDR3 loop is CASSLGQAPREQYF. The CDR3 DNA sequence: TGCGCCAGCAGCTTGGGACAGGCCCCCCGCGAGCAGTACTTC.

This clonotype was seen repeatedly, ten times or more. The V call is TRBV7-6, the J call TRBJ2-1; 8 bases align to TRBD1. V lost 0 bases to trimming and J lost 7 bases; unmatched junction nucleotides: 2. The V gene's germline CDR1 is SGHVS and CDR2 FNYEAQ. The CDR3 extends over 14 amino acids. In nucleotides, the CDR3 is TGTGCCAGCAGCTTAGCGACAGGGGTAAATGAGCAGTTCTTC. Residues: CASSLATGVNEQFF.